A single sample is the source of the 21 T cell receptor beta chains below, sequenced in a study of cytomegalovirus exposure and HLA in healthy donors. The PCR used 60 Vbeta and 13 Jbeta primers. The assay was immunoSEQ multiplex PCR, and TCRdb's table has in-frame clones only and misses some. The sample yields some 87,000 clones, over 70% seen once. Sequencing was performed on PBMCs. Source of these receptors: a woman aged 40 to 50 in good health and CMV-seropositive.

This clone came up a few times. This chain joins TRBV30 and TRBJ2-7; no clear D. This CDR3 spans 11 amino acids. Germline V gives CDR1 GTSNPN, CDR2 SVGIG (reference sequence). The V end lost 0 bases, the J end lost 7 bases, and 7 bases lay between the germline ends. The CDR3: CAWSVVEEQYF. CDR3 bases: TGTGCCTGGAGTGTCGTGGAGGAGCAGTACTTC.

Only a few counts were recorded for this clone. The rearrangement links TRBV4-1 to TRBJ2-6; possibly TRBD2 for D (7 bases). V lost 0 bases, J lost 0 bases, and 15 bases lay in between. This CDR3 is 19 amino acids long. Germline V CDR1 and CDR2: MGHRA, YSYEKL. The CDR3 region is CASSQEGGGRVSGANVLTF. Here the CDR3 DNA reads TGCGCCAGCAGCCAAGAAGGGGGAGGGAGGGTCTCTGGGGCCAACGTCCTGACTTTC.

This rearrangement joins TRBV18 to TRBJ2-7; 10 bases are a match to TRBD1. J gave up 3 bases and V 3 bases, and 8 bases lay outside the gene matches. This CDR3 comprises 16 residues. Germline lookup yields CDR1 KGHSH and CDR2 LQKENI. The CDR3 coding sequence is TGTGCCAGCTCACCTCGGACAGGGGGGAAGGACTACGAGCAGTACTTC. Translating it yields CASSPRTGGKDYEQYF.

The rearrangement joins TRBV19 to TRBJ1-2, with 8 bases fitting TRBD1. V lost 5 bases to trimming and J lost 8 bases; unmatched junction nucleotides: 10. Germline lookup yields CDR1 LNHDA and CDR2 SQIVND (reference sequence). The CDR3 has 14 residues. The CDR3 is CASSPPQGARGYTF. DNA of the CDR3: TGTGCCAGTAGTCCCCCCCAGGGGGCGCGAGGCTACACCTTC. The full variable domain, in which reference TRBV19 and TRBJ1-2 provide the parts outside the CDR3, is DGGITQSPKYLFRKEGQNVTLSCEQNLNHDAMYWYRQDPGQGLRLIYYSQIVNDFQKGDIAEGYSVSREKKESFPLTVTSAQKNPTAFYLCASSPPQGARGYTFGSGTRLTVV.

The chain recombines TRBV30 with TRBJ1-5, with TRBD1 identical over 7 bases. Germline V gene sequence: CDR1 GTSNPN, CDR2 SVGIG (reference sequence). CDR3 length equals 16 residues. J gave up 2 bases and V 5 bases, and 12 bases lay outside the gene matches. The CDR3 here is CAWGTDPHTGNQPQHF. CDR3 DNA sequence: TGTGCCTGGGGGACAGACCCTCATACCGGCAATCAGCCCCAGCATTTT.

This clone was seen a single time. The chain links TRBV27 to TRBJ1-5; 9 nucleotides agree with TRBD1. Losses at the gene ends were 2 bases for V and 5 bases for J; bases not matched to a gene: 4. The length of the CDR3 is 15 residues. Germline-derived CDR1 and CDR2 are MNHEY and SMNVEV (reference sequence). The CDR3 nucleotides are TGTGCCAGCAGTTTAATTGGACAGGGGCATCAGCCCCAGCATTTT. Amino acids: CASSLIGQGHQPQHF.

V usage is TRBV6-1 and J usage is TRBJ2-1, with a tentative D call TRBD1 (6 bases). CDR1 and CDR2 from the germline V gene are MNHNS and SASEGT. CDR3 length equals 14 residues. Trimming cost V 6 bases and J 5 bases, with 14 bases left between them. The CDR3 loop reads CASSMTGTNNEQFF. The CDR3 DNA is TGTGCCAGCAGCATGACCGGGACAAACAATGAGCAGTTCTTC.

This clone showed up just once. The chain uses TRBV18 and TRBJ2-7, with 9 bases matching TRBD1. CDR1 is KGHSH and CDR2 is LQKENI in the germline V gene. With V trimmed by 3 bases and J by 6 bases, 6 bases remained unmatched. This CDR3 has 14 amino acids. DNA for the CDR3: TGTGCCAGCTCACCCTTACAGGGGGCCGGCGAGCAGTACTTC. This translates into CASSPLQGAGEQYF.

The chain uses TRBV6-5 and TRBJ1-2; 9 bases agree with TRBD1. Trimming cost V 5 bases and J 7 bases; bases outside gene matches: 11. Per germline, CDR1 MNHEY and CDR2 SVGAGI. The CDR3 extends over 15 amino acids. The CDR3 here is CASSRTLTGGSGYTF. The CDR3 DNA is TGTGCCAGCAGTCGGACCTTGACAGGGGGTAGTGGCTACACCTTC.

The V gene is TRBV30, the J gene TRBJ1-1; unclear D gene. This CDR3 region has 14 residues. Trimming cost V 4 bases and J 1 base, with 13 bases left between them. Germline CDR1 reads GTSNPN; CDR2 reads SVGIG (reference sequence). CDR3: CAWTPERGNTEAFF. The CDR3 DNA follows: TGTGCCTGGACTCCAGAGCGGGGGAACACTGAAGCTTTCTTT.

V and J are TRBV19 and TRBJ2-7; 9 bases fit TRBD1. V dropped 8 bases and J dropped 1; count of bases not matched to a gene: 3. Germline V CDR1 and CDR2: LNHDA, SQIVND (reference sequence). The CDR3 has 13 amino acids. CDR3: CASGGQGSYEQYF. CDR3 DNA: TGTGCCAGTGGGGGACAGGGTTCCTACGAGCAGTACTTC. Together with reference TRBV19 and TRBJ2-7, the CDR3 gives the full variable domain: DGGITQSPKYLFRKEGQNVTLSCEQNLNHDAMYWYRQDPGQGLRLIYYSQIVNDFQKGDIAEGYSVSREKKESFPLTVTSAQKNPTAFYLCASGGQGSYEQYFGPGTRLTVT.

This clone was observed once. This chain uses TRBV9 with TRBJ1-4; D is unresolved. The CDR3 contains 13 residues. Trimming took off 0 bases at V and 12 bases at J, with 12 bases between the two ends. The germline V gene encodes CDR1 SGDLS and CDR2 YYNGEE. The CDR3 loop is CASSVAPPAELFF. The CDR3 coding sequence is TGTGCCAGCAGCGTAGCGCCTCCGGCGGAACTGTTTTTT.

This clone has just one count. The chain recombines TRBV5-6 with TRBJ2-7; the D is unclear. This CDR3 spans 14 amino acids. The V gene lost 5 bases and the J gene lost 0 bases, with 12 bases spanning the gap. Germline lookup yields CDR1 SGHDT and CDR2 YYEEEE. The CDR3 is CASRQTWSSYEQYF. CDR3 nucleotides: TGTGCCAGCAGACAAACGTGGAGCTCCTACGAGCAGTACTTC. Together with reference TRBV5-6 and TRBJ2-7, the CDR3 gives the full variable domain: DAGVTQSPTHLIKTRGQQVTLRCSPKSGHDTVSWYQQALGQGPQFIFQYYEEEERQRGNFPDRFSGHQFPNYSSELNVNALLLGDSALYLCASRQTWSSYEQYFGPGTRLTVT.

The rearrangement uses TRBV25-1 and TRBJ2-2; tentatively, D is TRBD2 (6 bases). The CDR3 has 15 residues. The V end lost 6 bases, the J end lost 1 base, and 12 bases lay between the germline ends. Germline V gene sequence: CDR1 MGHDK, CDR2 SYGVNS. This CDR3 reads CASRGIGGNTGELFF. CDR3 coding DNA: TGTGCCAGCAGAGGAATCGGGGGGAACACCGGGGAGCTGTTTTTT.

This sequence joins TRBV27 and TRBJ2-7; D is perhaps TRBD1 (5 bases). The V gene's germline CDR1 is MNHEY and CDR2 SMNVEV (reference sequence). This CDR3 is built from 14 residues. V was cut by 6 bases and J by 2 bases, with 14 bases left in between. The CDR3 region has the DNA TGTGCCAGCAGGGGGATGGGGCGCCCCTACGAGCAGTACTTC. Translating it yields CASRGMGRPYEQYF.

The gene calls are TRBV5-6 and TRBJ1-6; a possible D gene is TRBD1 (5 bases). Looked up from germline, CDR1 is SGHDT and CDR2 is YYEEEE. Trimming shortened V by 2 bases and J by 7 bases, and 13 bases separated the two germline ends. This CDR3 comprises 15 residues. The CDR3 loop reads CASSLRGARNSPLHF. The DNA of the CDR3 is TGTGCCAGCAGCTTACGCGGGGCCAGGAATTCACCCCTCCACTTT.

This clone has a handful of counts. J is TRBJ1-2 and V is TRBV25-1, with a tentative D call TRBD1 (6 bases). The CDR3 runs 16 residues. CDR1 is MGHDK, CDR2 SYGVNS, per germline. V was clipped by 2 bases and J by 7 bases, with 20 bases between them. The CDR3 DNA follows: TGTGCCAGCAGTGAAGGGGGGGCCAAGATCTATGGTGGCTACACCTTC. Amino acids: CASSEGGAKIYGGYTF.

CDR3 in DNA: TGCAGCGTCCTCATGCCCGGGTCGGGTGAGCAGTTCTTC. Translation: CSVLMPGSGEQFF. V and J are TRBV29-1 and TRBJ2-1, with no clear D. Trimming shortened V by 6 bases and J by 9 bases, and 18 bases separated the two germline ends. Germline V gene sequence: CDR1 SQVTM, CDR2 ANQGSEA. The CDR3 length is 13 residues.

This chain joins TRBV5-1 and TRBJ2-7; D is possibly TRBD2 (5 bases). Germline CDR1 and CDR2: SGHRS and YFSETQ. Trimming left V 6 bases short and J 3 bases short, with 22 bases between. The length of the CDR3 is 16 residues. Written as DNA, the CDR3 is TGCGCCAGCAAGCTCCTCGTCGGGATCCAAGACTACGAGCAGTACTTC. Its protein is CASKLLVGIQDYEQYF.

This chain uses TRBV5-1 with TRBJ2-7; TRBD2 matches at 9 bases. The CDR3 spans 16 residues. Germline V gene sequence: CDR1 SGHRS, CDR2 YFSETQ. With 4 bases clipped from V and 3 bases from J, the junction kept 11 bases outside the gene matches. The CDR3 sequence: CASSEGLAAAFYEQYF. The CDR3 DNA sequence: TGCGCCAGCAGCGAGGGACTAGCCGCCGCCTTCTACGAGCAGTACTTC.

This clone was observed a handful of times. The chain employs TRBV6-5 and TRBJ2-3, with D perhaps TRBD2 (6 bases). CDR3 length: 14 residues. The V gene lost 2 bases and the J gene lost 4 bases, with 10 bases spanning the gap. CDR1 MNHEY and CDR2 SVGAGI come from the germline V gene. The CDR3 sequence is CASSYRGTADTQYF. As DNA, the CDR3 is TGTGCCAGCAGTTACCGCGGGACCGCAGATACGCAGTATTTT.